One and the same sample provided the 8 T cell receptor beta chains below, sequenced in a study of cytomegalovirus exposure and HLA in healthy donors. In the PCR, 60 Vbeta and 13 Jbeta primers were used. Repertoires were generated with immunoSEQ multiplex PCR, while TCRdb's copy carries only in-frame clones and drops some. The profile shows 100,000 to 150,000 clones, approximately 80% of them singletons. Sequencing was performed on PBMCs. The receptors here all came from a male donor in good health and CMV-seropositive.

The CDR3, as DNA: TGTGCCAGCAGCCAAAGTGGGGGCCGGGAGCTGTTTTTT. This sequence encodes CASSQSGGRELFF. The chain employs TRBV6-1 and TRBJ2-2, with D possibly being TRBD1 (6 bases). V gave up 6 bases and J gave up 9 bases, with 14 bases separating them. This CDR3 region has 13 residues. Looked up from germline, CDR1 is MNHNS and CDR2 is SASEGT.

The chain combines TRBV7-9 with TRBJ1-5; tentative D call: TRBD1 (5 bases). The CDR3 has 16 amino acids. The germline V and J ends were trimmed by 5 bases and 4 bases, with 18 bases remaining between them. The V gene's germline CDR1 is SEHNR and CDR2 FQNEAQ (reference sequence). CDR3 loop: CASSPEGGANNQPQHF. For the CDR3, the DNA is TGTGCCAGCAGCCCAGAAGGAGGGGCCAATAATCAGCCCCAGCATTTT.

This clone came up a few times. The rearrangement links TRBV2 to TRBJ1-1; D is perhaps TRBD1 (5 bases). V lost 9 bases and J 2 bases, leaving 13 bases between the germline ends. The CDR3 runs to 13 residues. Germline values: CDR1 SNHLY, CDR2 FYNNEI. CDR3 in DNA: TGTGCCAGTATGGGGGGGGACAACACTGAAGCTTTCTTT. Its protein product is CASMGGDNTEAFF.

In its sample, this clone was seen a few times. The genes are TRBV7-2 and TRBJ1-5, with 9 bases identical to TRBD1. The germline CDR1 and CDR2 sequences are SGHTA and FQGNSA. CDR3 length: 17 amino acids. V was pared by 5 bases and J by 1 base, with 9 bases of the junction left unmatched. CDR3: CASSLEGQGPSNQPQHF. The CDR3, as DNA: TGTGCCAGCAGCCTAGAGGGACAGGGTCCAAGCAATCAGCCCCAGCATTTT.

The J gene is TRBJ2-2, the V gene TRBV5-1, with 13 bases that match TRBD2. Germline CDR1 is SGHRS and CDR2 is YFSETQ. This CDR3 spans 19 amino acids. V shed 0 bases, J shed 2 bases, and the junction held 7 bases outside the gene matches. The CDR3 DNA is TGCGCCAGCAGCTTGGCCCTGACTAGCGGGAGGATTAACACCGGGGAGCTGTTTTTT. Protein sequence: CASSLALTSGRINTGELFF.

The CDR3 DNA reads as TGTGCCAGCAGTTTATCTTATCTAGGGACAGGGGACTACGAGCAGTACTTC. It yields the protein CASSLSYLGTGDYEQYF. The V gene is TRBV27, the J gene TRBJ2-7; the match to TRBD1 covers 10 bases. The CDR3 sequence is 17 residues long. V lost 0 bases, J lost 3 bases, and 8 bases stayed unmatched. Germline CDR1 MNHEY, CDR2 SMNVEV (reference sequence).

The chain has TRBV28 and TRBJ1-2; 9 positions match TRBD1. The V gene's germline CDR1 is MDHEN and CDR2 SYDVKM. This CDR3 contains 16 residues. The junction had 12 bases not matched to a gene; V was cut back by 2 bases and J by 8 bases. The CDR3 sequence: CASSLVRGTGISGYTF. The CDR3, as DNA: TGTGCCAGCAGTTTAGTCAGAGGGACAGGGATATCGGGCTACACCTTC.

The V call is TRBV20-1, the J call TRBJ2-7; D might be TRBD1 (5 bases). Germline CDR1 DFQATT, CDR2 SNEGSKA (reference sequence). CDR3 length: 11 residues. Trimming cost V 8 bases and J 1 base, with 9 bases left between them. CDR3 DNA: TGCAGTTGTAGGGGATCCTACGAGCAGTACTTC. The encoded protein is CSCRGSYEQYF.